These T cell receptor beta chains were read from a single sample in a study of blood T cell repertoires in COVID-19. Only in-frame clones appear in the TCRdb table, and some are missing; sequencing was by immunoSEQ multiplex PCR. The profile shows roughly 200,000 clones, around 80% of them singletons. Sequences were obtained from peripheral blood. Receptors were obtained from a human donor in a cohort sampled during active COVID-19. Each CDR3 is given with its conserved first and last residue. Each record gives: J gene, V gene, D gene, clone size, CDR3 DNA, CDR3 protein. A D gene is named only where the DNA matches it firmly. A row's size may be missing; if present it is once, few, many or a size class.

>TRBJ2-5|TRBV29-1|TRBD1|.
TGCAGCGTTGCGGGTGGGGGACAGGGCATAGAGACCCAGTACTTC
CSVAGGGQGIETQYF
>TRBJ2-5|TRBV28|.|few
TGTGCCAGCAAAAGGGGGGGTCAGGAGACCCAGTACTTC
CASKRGGQETQYF
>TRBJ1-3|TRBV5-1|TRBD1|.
TGCGCCAGCAGCTTGGCCAGTGACAGGGGGCTTGGAAACACCATATATTTT
CASSLASDRGLGNTIYF
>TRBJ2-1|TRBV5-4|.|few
TGTGCCAGCAGCCTAGGAGAGGGCGAGCAGTTCTTC
CASSLGEGEQFF
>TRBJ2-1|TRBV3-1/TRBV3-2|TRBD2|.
TGTGCCAGCACCCCGGGTAGCGGGAGTTCCTACAATGAGCAGTTCTTC
CASTPGSGSSYNEQFF
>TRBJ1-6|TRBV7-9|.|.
TGTGCCAGCAGCTTAGCTCTTCGGGGATCACCCCTCCACTTT
CASSLALRGSPLHF
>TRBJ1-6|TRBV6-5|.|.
TGTGCCAGCAGTTACGGGAGGGAGAAGGGTTCACCCCTCCACTTT
CASSYGREKGSPLHF
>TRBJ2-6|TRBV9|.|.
TGTGCCAGCAGCGTAGAGCGGCGTCCTCTGACTGGGGCCAACGTCCTGACTTTC
CASSVERRPLTGANVLTF
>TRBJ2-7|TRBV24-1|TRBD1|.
TGTGCCACCAGTGAACGGGACAGGGACTACGAGCAGTACTTC
CATSERDRDYEQYF
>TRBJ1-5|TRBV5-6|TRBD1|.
TGTGCCAGCACCCGTACAGGGGGAGGGCAGCCCCAGCATTTT
CASTRTGGGQPQHF
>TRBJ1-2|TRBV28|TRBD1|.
TGTGCCAGCAGTCTCATTATTGGACAGGGGGCGGACTATGGCTACACCTTC
CASSLIIGQGADYGYTF